This TCR beta chain was sequenced during a study of PD-1 blockade in classical Hodgkin lymphoma. Study conclusions and caveats: Newly diagnosed patients were reported to start with lower TCR diversity than healthy donors.

The data were produced by immunoSEQ multiplex PCR, yet TCRdb's version contains in-frame clones alone and is incomplete. Counted here are approximately 10,000 clones, 84% occurring once; the ten biggest clones make up less than 50%. About this clone: Its antigen is currently unknown.

With no exception, relapse followed autologous stem cell transplantation in all patients, and brentuximab vedotin exposure varied. Thawed PBMCs were the source of CD8+ T cells, obtained through magnetic negative selection. V lost 2 bases, J lost 1 base, and 9 bases lay in between. The CDR3 extends over 13 amino acids. Germline loops: CDR1 SQVTM, CDR2 ANQGSEA. V usage is TRBV29-1 and J usage is TRBJ2-7; D is ambiguous. Sequenced here: CD8+ T cells from blood, sampled at baseline. The origin of this receptor is a human donor with classical Hodgkin lymphoma. The DNA for the CDR3 is TGCAGCGTTGAATCGGCACTATCCTACGAGCAGTACTTC. Translation gives CSVESALSYEQYF.